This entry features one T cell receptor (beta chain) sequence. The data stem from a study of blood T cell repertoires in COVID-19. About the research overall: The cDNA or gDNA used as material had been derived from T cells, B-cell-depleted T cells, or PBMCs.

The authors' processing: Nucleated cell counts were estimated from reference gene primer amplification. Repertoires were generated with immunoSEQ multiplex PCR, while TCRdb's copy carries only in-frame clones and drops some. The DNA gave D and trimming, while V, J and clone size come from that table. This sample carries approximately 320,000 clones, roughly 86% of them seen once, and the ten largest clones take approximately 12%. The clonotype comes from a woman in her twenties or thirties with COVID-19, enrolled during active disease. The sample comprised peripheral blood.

CDR3 loop: CASSVGQPYGYTF. The CDR3 coding sequence is TGTGCCAGCAGCGTAGGACAGCCTTATGGCTACACCTTC. The rearrangement links TRBV9 to TRBJ1-2; D might be TRBD1 (5 bases). The CDR3 has 13 amino acids. CDR1 is SGDLS, CDR2 YYNGEE, per germline. The germline V and J ends were trimmed by 0 bases and 5 bases, with 8 bases remaining between them.